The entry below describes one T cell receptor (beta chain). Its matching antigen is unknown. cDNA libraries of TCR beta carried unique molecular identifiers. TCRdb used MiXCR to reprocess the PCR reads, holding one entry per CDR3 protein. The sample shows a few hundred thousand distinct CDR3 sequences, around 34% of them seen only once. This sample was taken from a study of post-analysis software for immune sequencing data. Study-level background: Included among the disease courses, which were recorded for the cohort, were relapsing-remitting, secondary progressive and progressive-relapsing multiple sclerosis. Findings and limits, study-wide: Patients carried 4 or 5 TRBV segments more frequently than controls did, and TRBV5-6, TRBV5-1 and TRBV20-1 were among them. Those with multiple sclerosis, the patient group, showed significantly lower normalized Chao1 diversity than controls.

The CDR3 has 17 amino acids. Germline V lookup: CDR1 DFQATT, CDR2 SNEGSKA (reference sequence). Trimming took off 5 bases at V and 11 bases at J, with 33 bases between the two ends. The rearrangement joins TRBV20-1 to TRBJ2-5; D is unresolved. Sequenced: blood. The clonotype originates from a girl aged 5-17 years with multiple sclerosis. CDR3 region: CSALKDGENPWSSEQYF. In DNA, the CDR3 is TGCAGTGCTCTCAAAGATGGCGAAAATCCATGGTCGAGTGAGCAGTACTTC.